This T cell receptor beta chain was obtained from a study of blood T cell repertoires in COVID-19. CDR1 is SGHAT and CDR2 is FQNNGV in the germline V gene. Trimming took 2 bases from V and 5 from J, leaving 19 bases between them. The CDR3 is 17 residues long. As originally analysed: Counts of nucleated cells, estimated from reference gene primer amplification, were obtained. Repertoires were generated with immunoSEQ multiplex PCR, while TCRdb's copy carries only in-frame clones and drops some. Clone size and the V and J calls come from that table; the DNA yielded D and trimming. The top ten hold 9.5% to 11% of the sample, which has 150,000 to 200,000 clones, roughly four fifths seen once.

The chain recombines TRBV11-2 with TRBJ2-1, with a tentative D call TRBD1 (6 bases). The source material was peripheral blood. The clonotype originates from a woman aged 40-49 years with COVID-19, enrolled during active disease. The CDR3 nucleotides read TGTGCCAGCAGCTTATGGCACACAGGGTCCGGAAACAATGAGCAGTTCTTC. It codes for CASSLWHTGSGNNEQFF.